Shown below are 20 T cell receptor beta chains from a single sample sequenced in a study of shared clonotypes between healthy human individuals. Assay used: immunoSEQ multiplex PCR; TCRdb lists only in-frame clones, some missing. In the table there are some 2,500,000 clones, 93% of which are singletons. The sequencing input was naive CD4+ T cells from PBMCs. The subset here: CD45RA+ positively selected. The receptors were sampled from a man in his late teens or twenties in good health. Some clones in this sample may be carry-over from other donors' samples.

The chain combines TRBV5-1 with TRBJ2-5, with TRBD1 matching 11 bases. CDR1 and CDR2 from the germline V gene are SGHRS and YFSETQ. V lost 4 bases and J lost 4; bases outside the gene matches: 9. This CDR3 contains 16 residues. CDR3 protein: CASSPRTGGLAETQYF. CDR3 bases: TGCGCCAGCAGCCCCCGGACAGGGGGCTTAGCAGAGACCCAGTACTTC.

The chain links TRBV28 to TRBJ2-1; TRBD2 matches 13 bases. The CDR3 sequence is 15 residues long. The junction had 5 bases not matched to a gene; V was cut back by 6 bases and J by 6 bases. Germline CDR1 reads MDHEN; CDR2 reads SYDVKM. The CDR3 nucleotides are TGTGCCAGCAGACTTGGACTAGCGGGAGCCAATGAGCAGTTCTTC. Its translation: CASRLGLAGANEQFF.

This rearrangement joins TRBV29-1 to TRBJ2-1, with a weak D call TRBD1 (5 bases). The CDR3 has 14 residues. V was cut by 3 bases and J by 6 bases, with 15 bases left in between. Germline-derived CDR1 and CDR2 are SQVTM and ANQGSEA. The DNA for the CDR3 is TGCAGCGTTGACCCTGGGGCTAATGGCAATGAGCAGTTCTTC. Translated: CSVDPGANGNEQFF.

The chain combines TRBV18 with TRBJ1-3; D is unresolved. The CDR3 contains 17 residues. Germline V gives CDR1 KGHSH, CDR2 LQKENI. The germline V and J ends were trimmed by 3 bases and 2 bases, with 17 bases remaining between them. The CDR3, as DNA: TGTGCCAGCTCACCGTTAGACTTGGACCTCGCTGGAAACACCATATATTTT. Residues: CASSPLDLDLAGNTIYF.

The chain combines TRBV12-5 with TRBJ2-7; possible D gene TRBD2, 6 bases. V was shortened by 2 bases and J by 1 base, with 15 bases between the two germline ends. This CDR3 has 16 amino acids. Germline V gene lookup returns CDR1 LGHNT and CDR2 FRNRAP. The CDR3, as DNA: TGTGCTAGTGGTTTGCCCGGGAGCTTCACATCCTACGAGCAGTACTTC. Translation gives CASGLPGSFTSYEQYF.

V and J are TRBV25-1 and TRBJ2-7, with no clear D. The V end was cut by 3 bases, the J end by 5 bases, with 17 bases between. The CDR3 runs to 15 residues. Germline CDR1 and CDR2: MGHDK and SYGVNS. For the CDR3, the DNA is TGTGCCAGCAGTGATCCTTCCAGTAATCTGCACGAGCAGTACTTC. This sequence encodes CASSDPSSNLHEQYF.

Here the CDR3 reads CASSEGGATYEQYF. CDR3 nucleotide sequence: TGTGCCAGCAGTGAAGGCGGGGCCACCTACGAGCAGTACTTC. This chain links TRBV6-1 with TRBJ2-7, with D possibly being TRBD2 (6 bases). This CDR3 has 14 amino acids. The ends were cut back, 1 base at V and 2 bases at J, with 9 bases in the middle. In germline, CDR1 is MNHNS, CDR2 SASEGT.

The chain combines TRBV30 with TRBJ2-1, with D possibly TRBD1 on 5 matching bases. Germline CDR1 GTSNPN, CDR2 SVGIG (reference sequence). V was cut by 0 bases and J by 8 bases, with 5 bases left in between. The CDR3 totals 11 residues. CDR3 sequence reads: CAWSVQDEQFF. For the CDR3, the DNA is TGTGCCTGGAGTGTACAGGATGAGCAGTTCTTC.

The chain employs TRBV30 and TRBJ1-1; 8 bases align to TRBD1. V shed 6 bases and J 0 bases; nucleotides not matched to a gene: 12. Looked up from germline, CDR1 is GTSNPN and CDR2 is SVGIG (reference sequence). The CDR3 consists of 16 residues. The CDR3 DNA reads as TGTGCCTGCCTCGTCGGACAGGGCCTTCTGAACACTGAAGCTTTCTTT. Amino acid sequence: CACLVGQGLLNTEAFF.

Here the CDR3 reads CASMQFRRGRNEQYF. CDR3 nucleotides: TGTGCCAGCATGCAGTTCAGGCGGGGGCGAAACGAGCAGTACTTC. The V call is TRBV27, the J call TRBJ2-7, with D perhaps matching TRBD2 (7 bases). The CDR3 covers 15 residues. Trimming removed 7 bases at V and 5 bases at J, with 21 bases between. Germline V gene lookup returns CDR1 MNHEY and CDR2 SMNVEV (reference sequence).

J is TRBJ2-1 and V is TRBV25-1; TRBD2 might be the D (6 bases). The CDR3 is 14 residues long. CDR1 and CDR2 (germline): MGHDK, SYGVNS. Trimming removed 1 base from V and 14 bases from J, with 18 bases in between. The CDR3, as DNA: TGTGCCAGCAGTGAATCGGGGGACTTGCTGGGAGAGTTCTTC. Its protein product is CASSESGDLLGEFF.

The rearrangement links TRBV7-2 to TRBJ1-1, with TRBD1 matching over 7 bases. This CDR3 has 15 residues. Germline loops: CDR1 SGHTA, CDR2 FQGNSA. V shed 4 bases, J shed 5 bases, and the junction held 10 bases outside the gene matches. The CDR3 loop is CASSSQSGGWTEAFF. The CDR3 DNA follows: TGTGCCAGCAGCTCCCAATCAGGGGGATGGACTGAAGCTTTCTTT.

This chain links TRBV5-1 with TRBJ2-1, with 11 positions matching TRBD1. Germline loops: CDR1 SGHRS, CDR2 YFSETQ. J was trimmed by 1 base and V by 9 bases; bases with no gene match: 15. The CDR3 is 18 amino acids. In nucleotides, the CDR3 is TGCGCCACCGCCTCGGGGACAGGGGGATCCCTTTCCTACAATGAGCAGTTCTTC. This encodes CATASGTGGSLSYNEQFF. The full variable domain, its missing parts supplied by reference TRBV5-1 and TRBJ2-1, is KAGVTQTPRYLIKTRGQQVTLSCSPISGHRSVSWYQQTPGQGLQFLFEYFSETQRNKGNFPGRFSGRQFSNSRSEMNVSTLELGDSALYLCATASGTGGSLSYNEQFFGPGTRLTVL.

This clone was detected only once. The V and J genes are TRBV27 and TRBJ1-2; no firm D call. Trimming stripped 3 bases from V and 5 bases from J, with 13 bases between. The germline CDR1 and CDR2 sequences are MNHEY and SMNVEV (reference sequence). This CDR3 has 14 amino acids. The CDR3 DNA follows: TGTGCCAGCAGTTTTAACCCGGTTGCTTATGGCTACACCTTC. Encoded protein: CASSFNPVAYGYTF.

The chain carries TRBV28 and TRBJ2-3; 10 bases are a match to TRBD2. The CDR3 has 15 residues. The ends lost 5 bases at V and 0 bases at J; junction bases unmatched: 2. Germline values: CDR1 MDHEN, CDR2 SYDVKM. The CDR3 reads CASSTSGVSTDTQYF. The CDR3, as DNA: TGTGCCAGCAGTACTAGCGGGGTTAGCACAGATACGCAGTATTTT.

The rearrangement uses TRBV4-1 and TRBJ2-1; D remains unclear. The germline V gene has CDR1 MGHRA and CDR2 YSYEKL. The CDR3 sequence is 14 residues long. V lost 1 base and J lost 2, with 6 bases in between. This chain's CDR3 is CASSQGNTYNEQFF. CDR3 bases: TGCGCCAGCAGCCAAGGCAATACCTACAATGAGCAGTTCTTC.

This rearrangement joins TRBV6-6 to TRBJ2-7; D call uncertain. CDR1 is MNHNY and CDR2 is SVGAGI in the germline V gene (reference sequence). The V end was cut by 0 bases, the J end by 3 bases, with 9 bases between. The CDR3 sequence is 14 residues long. The CDR3 loop reads CASSYSGIGYEQYF. CDR3 sequence (DNA): TGTGCCAGCAGTTACTCGGGAATCGGCTACGAGCAGTACTTC.

V is TRBV25-1 and J is TRBJ2-2; D possibly corresponds to TRBD1 (6 bases). Germline CDR1 MGHDK, CDR2 SYGVNS. V was cut by 8 bases and J by 0 bases, with 10 bases left in between. The CDR3 runs 14 residues. CDR3 amino acids: CASEGTTNTGELFF. CDR3 sequence (DNA): TGTGCCAGCGAGGGGACAACGAACACCGGGGAGCTGTTTTTT.

The chain carries TRBV2 and TRBJ2-6; TRBD1 might be the D (5 bases). The CDR3 loop spans 15 amino acids. The V gene lost 4 bases and the J gene lost 4 bases, with 11 bases spanning the gap. CDR1 and CDR2 from the germline V gene are SNHLY and FYNNEI. The CDR3 loop is CASSAGFGGANVLTF. CDR3 coding DNA: TGTGCCAGCAGTGCAGGGTTTGGAGGGGCCAACGTCCTGACTTTC.

The chain links TRBV30 to TRBJ1-2; weak D call: TRBD1 (5 bases). The V gene's germline CDR1 is GTSNPN and CDR2 SVGIG (reference sequence). V was cut by 0 bases and J by 6 bases, with 11 bases left in between. The CDR3 contains 13 residues. In DNA form, the CDR3 reads TGTGCCTGGAGTGTAAAGGCAGGGAATGGCTACACCTTC. This gives the protein CAWSVKAGNGYTF.